The clone carrying this T cell receptor beta chain occurred a few times. No antigen is known for it. This specimen belongs to a study of glioma-infiltrating T cells. Study results and caveats: Above-expected tissue-blood divergence occurred in all gliomas, most in low-grade ones.

The V end was cut by 6 bases, the J end by 2 bases, with 11 bases between. In germline, CDR1 is MNHNY, CDR2 SVGAGI (reference sequence). This CDR3 has 14 residues. Using RNA template, CDR3s of TCR alpha and beta were amplified with iRepertoire arm-PCR. TCRdb fed the multiplex PCR reads into MiXCR, producing one record per CDR3 protein. This table has more than 85,000 distinct CDR3 sequences, about 25% appearing once. This rearrangement joins TRBV6-6 to TRBJ1-5, with no clear D. The source is a human donor with low-grade glioma or glioblastoma, undergoing nonglioma brain surgery, or in good health (not recorded which). Sequencing used glioma tissue, nonneoplastic brain tissue, or PBMCs (not recorded which). CDR3: CASSRIGGNQPQHF. CDR3 coding DNA: TGTGCCAGCAGCCGCATTGGGGGCAATCAGCCCCAGCATTTT.